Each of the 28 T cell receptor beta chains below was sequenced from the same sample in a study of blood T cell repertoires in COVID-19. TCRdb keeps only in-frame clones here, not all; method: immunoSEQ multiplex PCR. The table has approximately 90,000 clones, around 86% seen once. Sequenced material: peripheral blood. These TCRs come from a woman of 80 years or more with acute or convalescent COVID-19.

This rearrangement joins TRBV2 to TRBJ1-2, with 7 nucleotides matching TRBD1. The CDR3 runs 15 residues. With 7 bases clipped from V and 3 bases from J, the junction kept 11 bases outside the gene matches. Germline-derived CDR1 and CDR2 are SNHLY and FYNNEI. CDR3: CASMLTGVMHYGYTF. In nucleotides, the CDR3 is TGTGCCAGCATGCTCACAGGGGTAATGCACTATGGCTACACCTTC.

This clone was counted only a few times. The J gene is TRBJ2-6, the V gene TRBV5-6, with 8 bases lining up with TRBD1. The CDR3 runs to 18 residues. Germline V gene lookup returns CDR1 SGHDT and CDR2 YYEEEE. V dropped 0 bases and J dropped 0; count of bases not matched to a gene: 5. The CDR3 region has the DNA TGTGCCAGCAGCTTGGCGGGACAGGTAAACTCTGGGGCCAACGTCCTGACTTTC. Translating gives CASSLAGQVNSGANVLTF.

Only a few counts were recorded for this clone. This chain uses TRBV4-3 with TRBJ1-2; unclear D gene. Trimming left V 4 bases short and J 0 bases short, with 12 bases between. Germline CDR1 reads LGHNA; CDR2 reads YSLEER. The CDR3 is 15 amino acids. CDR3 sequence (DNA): TGCGCCAGCAGCCCCCAAACGCAGTCTAACTATGGCTACACCTTC. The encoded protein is CASSPQTQSNYGYTF.

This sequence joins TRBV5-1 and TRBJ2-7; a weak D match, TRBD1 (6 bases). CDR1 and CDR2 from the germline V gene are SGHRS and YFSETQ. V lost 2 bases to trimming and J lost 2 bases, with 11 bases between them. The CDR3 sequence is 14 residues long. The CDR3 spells CASSLGDITYEQYF. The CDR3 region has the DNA TGCGCCAGCAGCTTAGGGGACATAACCTACGAGCAGTACTTC.

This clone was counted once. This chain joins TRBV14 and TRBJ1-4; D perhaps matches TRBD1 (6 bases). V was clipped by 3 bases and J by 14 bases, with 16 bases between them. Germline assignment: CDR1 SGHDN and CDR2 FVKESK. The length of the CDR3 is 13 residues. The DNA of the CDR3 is TGTGCCAGCAGCCAGGGGGCGGCCGGAGGCCTGTTTTTT. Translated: CASSQGAAGGLFF.

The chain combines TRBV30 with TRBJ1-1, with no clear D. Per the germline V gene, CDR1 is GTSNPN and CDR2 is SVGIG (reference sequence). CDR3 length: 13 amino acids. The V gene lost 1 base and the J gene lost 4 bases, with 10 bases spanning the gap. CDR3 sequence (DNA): TGTGCCTGGAGTGCCAAGGAGGGCACTGAAGCTTTCTTT. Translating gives CAWSAKEGTEAFF.

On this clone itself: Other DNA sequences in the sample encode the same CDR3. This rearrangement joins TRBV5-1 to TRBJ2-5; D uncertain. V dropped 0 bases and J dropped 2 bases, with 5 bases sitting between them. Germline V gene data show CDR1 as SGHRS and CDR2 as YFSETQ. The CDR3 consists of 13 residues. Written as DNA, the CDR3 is TGCGCCAGCAGCTTGGGGCAGCAAGAGACCCAGTACTTC. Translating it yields CASSLGQQETQYF.

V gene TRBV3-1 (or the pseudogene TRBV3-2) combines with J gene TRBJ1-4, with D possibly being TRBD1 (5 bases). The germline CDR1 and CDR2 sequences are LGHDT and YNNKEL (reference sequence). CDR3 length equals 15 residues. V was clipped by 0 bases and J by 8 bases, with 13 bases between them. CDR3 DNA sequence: TGTGCCAGCAGCCAAGATCCAAGGGGAGGAGAAAAACTGTTTTTT. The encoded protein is CASSQDPRGGEKLFF.

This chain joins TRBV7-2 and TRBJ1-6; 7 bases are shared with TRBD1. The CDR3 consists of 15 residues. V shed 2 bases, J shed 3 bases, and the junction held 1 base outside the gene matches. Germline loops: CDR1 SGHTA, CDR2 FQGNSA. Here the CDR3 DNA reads TGTGCCAGCAGCTTACAGGGGGACTATAATTCACCCCTCCACTTT. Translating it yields CASSLQGDYNSPLHF.

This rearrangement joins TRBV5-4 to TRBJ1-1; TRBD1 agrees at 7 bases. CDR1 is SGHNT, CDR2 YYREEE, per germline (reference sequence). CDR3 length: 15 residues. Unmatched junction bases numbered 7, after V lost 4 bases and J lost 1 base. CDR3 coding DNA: TGTGCCAGCAGCCCACCCGGGACAGAGAACACTGAAGCTTTCTTT. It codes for CASSPPGTENTEAFF.

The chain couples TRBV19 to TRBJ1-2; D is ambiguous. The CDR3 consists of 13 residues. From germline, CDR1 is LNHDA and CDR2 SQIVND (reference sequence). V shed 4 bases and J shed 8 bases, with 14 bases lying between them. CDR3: CASSTRREGGYTF. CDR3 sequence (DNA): TGTGCCAGTAGTACCCGGCGGGAGGGAGGCTACACCTTC.

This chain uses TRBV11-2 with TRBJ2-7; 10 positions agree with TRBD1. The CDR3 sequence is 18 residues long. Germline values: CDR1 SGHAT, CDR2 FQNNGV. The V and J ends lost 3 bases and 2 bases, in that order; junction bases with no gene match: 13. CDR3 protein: CASSFSGTGAPRTYEQYF. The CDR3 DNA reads TGTGCCAGCAGCTTTTCCGGGACAGGGGCTCCGCGGACCTACGAGCAGTACTTC.

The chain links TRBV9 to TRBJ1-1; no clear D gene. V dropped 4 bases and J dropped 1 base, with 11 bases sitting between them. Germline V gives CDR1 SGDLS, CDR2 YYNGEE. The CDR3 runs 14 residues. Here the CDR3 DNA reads TGTGCCAGCAGCCTATCGACGGGGAACACTGAAGCTTTCTTT. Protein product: CASSLSTGNTEAFF. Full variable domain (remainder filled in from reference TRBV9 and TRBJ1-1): DSGVTQTPKHLITATGQRVTLRCSPRSGDLSVYWYQQSLDQGLQFLIQYYNGEERAKGNILERFSAQQFPDLHSELNLSSLELGDSALYFCASSLSTGNTEAFFGQGTRLTVV.

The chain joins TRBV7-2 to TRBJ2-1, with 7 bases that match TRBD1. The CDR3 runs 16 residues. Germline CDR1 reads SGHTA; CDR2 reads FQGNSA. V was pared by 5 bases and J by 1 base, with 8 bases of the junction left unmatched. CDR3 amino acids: CASSLGRQGSYNEQFF. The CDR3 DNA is TGTGCCAGCAGCCTAGGCAGACAGGGTTCCTACAATGAGCAGTTCTTC.

CDR3 DNA sequence: TGTGCCAGCAGCGTCGGAGTGGCCGGGATTACCGGTGAGCAGTTCTTC. This codes for CASSVGVAGITGEQFF. The chain recombines TRBV9 with TRBJ2-1; D perhaps matches TRBD2 (5 bases). The CDR3 contains 16 residues. Trimming removed 2 bases at V and 9 bases at J, with 21 bases between. Germline V gene data show CDR1 as SGDLS and CDR2 as YYNGEE.

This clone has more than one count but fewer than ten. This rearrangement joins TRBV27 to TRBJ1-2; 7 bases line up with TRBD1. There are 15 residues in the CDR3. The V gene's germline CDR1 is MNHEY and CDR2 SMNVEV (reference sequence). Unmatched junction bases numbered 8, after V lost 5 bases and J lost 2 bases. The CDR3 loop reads CASSPLRGENYGYTF. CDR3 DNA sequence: TGTGCCAGCAGTCCTCTCAGGGGGGAGAACTATGGCTACACCTTC.

The CDR3 coding sequence is TGTGCCAGCAGTTTGCCAGGGGGAAAGACCCAGTACTTC. Amino acids: CASSLPGGKTQYF. This chain links TRBV12-3 or TRBV12-4 with TRBJ2-5, with 7 bases that match TRBD1. The CDR3 spans 13 residues. V lost 3 bases and J lost 6; bases outside the gene matches: 4.

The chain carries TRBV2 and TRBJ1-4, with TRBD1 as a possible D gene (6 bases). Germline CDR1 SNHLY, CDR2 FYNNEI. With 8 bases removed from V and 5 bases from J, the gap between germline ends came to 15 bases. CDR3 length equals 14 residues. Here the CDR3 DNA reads TGTGCCAGCCTCCCCGGGACACAAAATGAAAAACTGTTTTTT. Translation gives CASLPGTQNEKLFF. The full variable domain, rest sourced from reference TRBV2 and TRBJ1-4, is EPEVTQTPSHQVTQMGQEVILRCVPISNHLYFYWYRQILGQKVEFLVSFYNNEISEKSEIFDDQFSVERPDGSNFTLKIRSTKLEDSAMYFCASLPGTQNEKLFFGSGTQLSVL.

CDR3 sequence: CASRGTSGINIQYF. For the CDR3, the DNA is TGTGCCAGCAGGGGGACTAGCGGGATCAACATTCAGTACTTC. V gene TRBV2 combines with J gene TRBJ2-4; 13 bases agree with TRBD2. The CDR3 covers 14 residues. Trimming took 6 bases from V and 7 from J; bases not matched to a gene: 3. Looked up from germline, CDR1 is SNHLY and CDR2 is FYNNEI.

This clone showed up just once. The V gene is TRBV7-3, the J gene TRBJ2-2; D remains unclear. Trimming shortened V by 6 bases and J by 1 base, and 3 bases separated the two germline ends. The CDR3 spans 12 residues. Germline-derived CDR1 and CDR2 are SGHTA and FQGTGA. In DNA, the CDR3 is TGTGCCAGCAGACAGAACACCGGGGAGCTGTTTTTT. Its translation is CASRQNTGELFF.

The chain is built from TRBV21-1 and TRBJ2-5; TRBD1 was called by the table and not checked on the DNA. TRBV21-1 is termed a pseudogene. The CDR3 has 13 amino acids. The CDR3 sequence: CASGGRWAETQYF. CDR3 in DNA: TGTGCCAGTGGGGGCCGGTGGGCGGAGACCCAGTACTTC.

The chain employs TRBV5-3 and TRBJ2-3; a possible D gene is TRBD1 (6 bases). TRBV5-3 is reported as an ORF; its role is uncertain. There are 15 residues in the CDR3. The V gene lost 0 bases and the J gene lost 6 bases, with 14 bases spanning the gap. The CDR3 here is CARSLAGQGLDTQYF. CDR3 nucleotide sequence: TGTGCCAGAAGCTTGGCCGGGCAGGGGCTGGATACGCAGTATTTT.

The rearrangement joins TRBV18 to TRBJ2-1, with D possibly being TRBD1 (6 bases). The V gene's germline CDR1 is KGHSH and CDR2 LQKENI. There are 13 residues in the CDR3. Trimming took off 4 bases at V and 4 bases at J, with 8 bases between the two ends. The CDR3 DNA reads TGTGCCAGCTCACAAGGACAGTACAATGAGCAGTTCTTC. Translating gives CASSQGQYNEQFF.

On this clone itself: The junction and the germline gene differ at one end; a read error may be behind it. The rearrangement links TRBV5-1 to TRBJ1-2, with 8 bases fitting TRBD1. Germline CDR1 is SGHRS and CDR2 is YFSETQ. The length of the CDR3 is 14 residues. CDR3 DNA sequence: TGCGCCAGCAGCTCGGGACAGGCTAAATATGGCTACACCTTC. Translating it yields CASSSGQAKYGYTF.

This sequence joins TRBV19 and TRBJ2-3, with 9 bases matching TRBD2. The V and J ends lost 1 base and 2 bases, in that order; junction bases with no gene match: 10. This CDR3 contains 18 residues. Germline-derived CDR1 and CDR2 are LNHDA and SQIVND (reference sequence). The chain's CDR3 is CASSIVPPGLAFTDTQYF. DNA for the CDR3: TGTGCCAGTAGTATAGTCCCCCCGGGACTAGCCTTCACAGATACGCAGTATTTT.

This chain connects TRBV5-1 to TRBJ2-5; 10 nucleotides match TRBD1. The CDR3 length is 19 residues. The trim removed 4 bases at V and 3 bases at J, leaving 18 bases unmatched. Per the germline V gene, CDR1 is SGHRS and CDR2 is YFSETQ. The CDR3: CASSHPDRGLLSGEETQYF. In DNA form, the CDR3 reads TGCGCCAGCAGCCACCCTGACAGGGGGCTATTAAGTGGAGAAGAGACCCAGTACTTC.

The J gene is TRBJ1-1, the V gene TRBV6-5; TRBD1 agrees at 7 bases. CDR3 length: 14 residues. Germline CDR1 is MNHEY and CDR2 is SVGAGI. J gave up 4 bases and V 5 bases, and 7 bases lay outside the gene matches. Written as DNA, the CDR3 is TGTGCCAGCAGTCCCCGCGACAGGGCCACTGAAGCTTTCTTT. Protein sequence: CASSPRDRATEAFF.

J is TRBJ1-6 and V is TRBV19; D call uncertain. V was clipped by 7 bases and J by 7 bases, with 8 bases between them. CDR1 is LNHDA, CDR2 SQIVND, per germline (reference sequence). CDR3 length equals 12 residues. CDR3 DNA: TGTGCCAGTACCGAACAGAATTCACCCCTCCACTTT. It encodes CASTEQNSPLHF.